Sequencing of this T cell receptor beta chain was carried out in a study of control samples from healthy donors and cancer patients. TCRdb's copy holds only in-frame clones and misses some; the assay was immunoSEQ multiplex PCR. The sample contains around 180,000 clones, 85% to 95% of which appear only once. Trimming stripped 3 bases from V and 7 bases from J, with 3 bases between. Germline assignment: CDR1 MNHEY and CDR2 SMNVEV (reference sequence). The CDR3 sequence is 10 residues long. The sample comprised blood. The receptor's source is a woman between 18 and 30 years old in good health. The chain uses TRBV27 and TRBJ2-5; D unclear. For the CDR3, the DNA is TGTGCCAGCAGTTTTTGGACCCAGTACTTC. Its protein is CASSFWTQYF.